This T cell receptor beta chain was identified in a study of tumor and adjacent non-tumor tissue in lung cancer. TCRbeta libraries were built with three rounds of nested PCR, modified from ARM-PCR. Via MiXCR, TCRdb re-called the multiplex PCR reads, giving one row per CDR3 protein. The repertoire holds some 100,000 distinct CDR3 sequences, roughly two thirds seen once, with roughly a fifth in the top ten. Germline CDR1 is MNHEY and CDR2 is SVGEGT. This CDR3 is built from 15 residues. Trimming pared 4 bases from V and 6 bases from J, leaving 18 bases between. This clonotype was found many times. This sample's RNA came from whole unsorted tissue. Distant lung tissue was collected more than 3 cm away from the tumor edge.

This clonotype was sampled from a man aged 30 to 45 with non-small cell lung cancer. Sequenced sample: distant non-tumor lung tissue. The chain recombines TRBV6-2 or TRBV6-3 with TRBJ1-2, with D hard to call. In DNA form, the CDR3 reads TGTGCCAGCAGTTCCAACCTCCGAGGCCCCCATGGCTACACCTTC. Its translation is CASSSNLRGPHGYTF.